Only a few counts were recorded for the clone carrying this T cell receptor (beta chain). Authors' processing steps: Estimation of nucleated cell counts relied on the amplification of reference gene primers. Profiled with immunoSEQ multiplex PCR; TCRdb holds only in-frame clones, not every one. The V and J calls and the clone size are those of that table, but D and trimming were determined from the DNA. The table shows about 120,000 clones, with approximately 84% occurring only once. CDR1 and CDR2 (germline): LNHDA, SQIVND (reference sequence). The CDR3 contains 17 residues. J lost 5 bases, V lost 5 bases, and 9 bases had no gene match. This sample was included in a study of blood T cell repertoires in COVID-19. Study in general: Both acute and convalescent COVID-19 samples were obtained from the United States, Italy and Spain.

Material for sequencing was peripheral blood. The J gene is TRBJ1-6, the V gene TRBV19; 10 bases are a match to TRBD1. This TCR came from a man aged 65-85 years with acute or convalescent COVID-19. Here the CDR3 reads CASSVRDRGGNNSPLHF. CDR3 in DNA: TGTGCCAGTAGTGTCCGGGACAGGGGTGGAAATAATTCACCCCTCCACTTT.